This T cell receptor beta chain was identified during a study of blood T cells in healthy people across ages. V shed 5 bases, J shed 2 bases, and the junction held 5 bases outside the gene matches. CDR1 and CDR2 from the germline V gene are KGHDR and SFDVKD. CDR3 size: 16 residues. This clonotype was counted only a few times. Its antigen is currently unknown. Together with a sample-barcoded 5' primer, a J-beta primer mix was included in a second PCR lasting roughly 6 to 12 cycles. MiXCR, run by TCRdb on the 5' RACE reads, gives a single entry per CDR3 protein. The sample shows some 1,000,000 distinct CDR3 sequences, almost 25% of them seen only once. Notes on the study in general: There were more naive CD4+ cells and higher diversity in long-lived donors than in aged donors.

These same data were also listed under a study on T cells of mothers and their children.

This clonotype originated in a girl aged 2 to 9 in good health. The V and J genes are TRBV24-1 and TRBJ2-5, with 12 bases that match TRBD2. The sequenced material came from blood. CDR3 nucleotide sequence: TGTGCCACCAGTGTCTGGACTAGCGGGGAACAAGAGACCCAGTACTTC. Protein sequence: CATSVWTSGEQETQYF.